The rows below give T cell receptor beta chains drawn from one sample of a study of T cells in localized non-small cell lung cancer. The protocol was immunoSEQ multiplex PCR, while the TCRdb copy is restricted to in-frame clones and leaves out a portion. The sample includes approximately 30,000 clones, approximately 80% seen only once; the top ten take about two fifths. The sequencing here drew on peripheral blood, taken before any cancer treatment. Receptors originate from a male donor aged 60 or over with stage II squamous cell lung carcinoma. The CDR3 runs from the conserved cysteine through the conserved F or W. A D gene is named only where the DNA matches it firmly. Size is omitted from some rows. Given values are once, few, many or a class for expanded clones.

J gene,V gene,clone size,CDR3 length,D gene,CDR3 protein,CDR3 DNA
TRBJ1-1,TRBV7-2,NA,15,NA,CASSPQIISSTEAFF,TGTGCCAGCAGCCCACAGATCATATCGAGCACTGAAGCTTTCTTT
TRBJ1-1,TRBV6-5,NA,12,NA,CASTPGGAEAFF,TGTGCCAGCACCCCTGGGGGGGCTGAAGCTTTCTTT
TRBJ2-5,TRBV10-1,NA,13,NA,CASSEKVWWAQYF,TGCGCCAGCAGTGAGAAGGTATGGTGGGCCCAGTACTTC
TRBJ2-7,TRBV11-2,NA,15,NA,CASSDLTGRNYEQYF,TGTGCCAGCAGCGATCTCACAGGGAGGAACTACGAGCAGTACTTC
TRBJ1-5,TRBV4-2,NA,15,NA,CASRASMDSNQPQHF,TGTGCCAGCAGGGCCTCGATGGATAGCAATCAGCCCCAGCATTTT
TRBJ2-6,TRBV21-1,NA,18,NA,CASTQVILTFSGANVLTF,TGTGCCAGCACCCAAGTTATCCTGACATTTTCTGGGGCCAACGTCCTGACTTTC
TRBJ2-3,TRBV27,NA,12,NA,CASSFSADTQYF,TGTGCCAGCAGTTTTAGCGCAGATACGCAGTATTTT
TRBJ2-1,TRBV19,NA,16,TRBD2,CASPQREGLSYNEQFF,TGTGCCAGTCCTCAGCGGGAGGGCCTATCCTACAATGAGCAGTTCTTC
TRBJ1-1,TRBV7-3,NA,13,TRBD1,CASSAQGAAEAFF,TGTGCCAGCAGCGCACAGGGGGCGGCTGAAGCTTTCTTT
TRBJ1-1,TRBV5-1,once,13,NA,CASSLGIETEAFF,TGCGCCAGCAGCTTGGGGATAGAAACGGAAGCTTTCTTT
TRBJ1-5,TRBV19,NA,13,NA,CASSNEANQPQHF,TGTGCCAGTAGTAATGAGGCCAATCAGCCCCAGCATTTT
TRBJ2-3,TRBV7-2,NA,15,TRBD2,CASSPRLAGSDTQYF,TGTGCCAGCAGCCCACGGCTAGCGGGATCAGATACGCAGTATTTT
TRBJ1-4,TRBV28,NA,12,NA,CASSFAREKLFF,TGTGCCAGCAGTTTTGCGCGTGAAAAACTGTTTTTT
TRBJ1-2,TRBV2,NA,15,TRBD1,CASSDTTGGNYGYTF,TGTGCCAGCAGTGACACTACAGGGGGCAACTATGGCTACACCTTC
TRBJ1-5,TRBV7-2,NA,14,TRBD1,CASSTGQGGQPQHF,TGTGCCAGCAGCACCGGACAGGGAGGCCAGCCCCAGCATTTT
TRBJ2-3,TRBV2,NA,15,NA,CASSEDRDSTDTQYF,TGTGCCAGCAGTGAAGACAGGGACTCCACAGATACGCAGTATTTT
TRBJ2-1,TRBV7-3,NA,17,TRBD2,CASSFLGTSGGHNEQFF,TGTGCCAGCAGCTTCCTTGGGACTAGCGGGGGTCACAATGAGCAGTTCTTC
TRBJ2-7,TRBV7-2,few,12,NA,CASSLVGYEQYF,TGTGCCAGCAGCTTAGTAGGCTACGAGCAGTACTTC
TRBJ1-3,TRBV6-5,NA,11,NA,CASTEGNTIYF,TGTGCCAGCACAGAGGGAAACACCATATATTTT
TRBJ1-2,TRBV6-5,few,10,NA,CATRKTGYTF,TGTGCCACTCGGAAGACTGGCTACACCTTC
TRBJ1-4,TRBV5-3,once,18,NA,CARSLLSVSGVTNEKLFF,TGTGCCAGAAGCTTGCTTTCTGTATCGGGAGTAACTAATGAAAAACTGTTTTTT
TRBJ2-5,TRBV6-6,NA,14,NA,CASSYIVAQETQYF,TGTGCCAGCAGTTACATAGTAGCCCAAGAGACCCAGTACTTC
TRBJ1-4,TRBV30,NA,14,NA,CAWSKSPLGEKLFF,TGTGCCTGGAGTAAGAGTCCCCTCGGAGAAAAACTGTTTTTT
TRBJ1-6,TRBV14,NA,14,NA,CASSQSQGNSPLHF,TGTGCCAGCAGCCAGTCCCAGGGTAATTCACCCCTCCACTTT
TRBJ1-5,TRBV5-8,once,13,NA,CASSGGPDQPQHF,TGTGCCAGCAGCGGGGGTCCTGATCAGCCCCAGCATTTT
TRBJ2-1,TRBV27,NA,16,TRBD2,CASSSYLAGGYNEQFF,TGTGCCAGCAGTTCGTATCTAGCGGGGGGTTACAATGAGCAGTTCTTC
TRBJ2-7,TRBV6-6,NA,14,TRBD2,CASSYAGVSYEQYF,TGTGCCAGCAGTTACGCGGGAGTTTCCTACGAGCAGTACTTC
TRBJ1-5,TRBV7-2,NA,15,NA,CASSSDPGSDQPQHF,TGTGCCAGCAGCTCGGACCCGGGTTCAGATCAGCCCCAGCATTTT
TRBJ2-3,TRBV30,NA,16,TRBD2,CAWSVSSGPGTDTQYF,TGTGCCTGGAGTGTCTCTAGCGGCCCTGGCACAGATACGCAGTATTTT
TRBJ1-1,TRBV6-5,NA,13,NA,CASSDQGNTEAFF,TGTGCCAGCAGTGACCAGGGAAACACTGAAGCTTTCTTT
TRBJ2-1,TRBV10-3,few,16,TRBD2,CAISESTSGVINEQFF,TGTGCCATCAGTGAGTCGACTAGCGGGGTAATCAATGAGCAGTTCTTC
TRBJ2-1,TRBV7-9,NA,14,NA,CASSLGTAYNEQFF,TGTGCCAGCAGCCTCGGGACGGCTTACAATGAGCAGTTCTTC
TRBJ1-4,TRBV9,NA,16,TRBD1,CASSVGGTAANEKLFF,TGTGCCAGCAGCGTAGGTGGGACAGCCGCTAATGAAAAACTGTTTTTT
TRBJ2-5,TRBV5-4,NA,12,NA,CASSLALETQYF,TGTGCCAGCAGCTTGGCCTTGGAGACCCAGTACTTC
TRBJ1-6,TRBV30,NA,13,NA,CAWSELALSPLHF,TGTGCCTGGAGTGAACTTGCGTTATCACCCCTCCACTTT
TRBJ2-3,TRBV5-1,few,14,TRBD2,CASRASGSTDTQYF,TGCGCCAGCAGAGCTAGCGGAAGCACAGATACGCAGTATTTT
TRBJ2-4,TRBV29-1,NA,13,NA,CSAFSGAKNIQYF,TGCAGCGCCTTTTCAGGGGCCAAAAACATTCAGTACTTC
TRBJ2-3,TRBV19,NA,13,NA,CASALEATDTQYF,TGTGCCAGCGCACTAGAGGCCACAGATACGCAGTATTTT
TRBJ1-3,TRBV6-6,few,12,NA,CASSSQLNTIYF,TGTGCCAGCAGTAGTCAATTGAACACCATATATTTT
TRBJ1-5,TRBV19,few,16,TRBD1,CASSRTGASPNQPQHF,TGTGCCAGTAGTCGGACAGGGGCGTCCCCCAATCAGCCCCAGCATTTT
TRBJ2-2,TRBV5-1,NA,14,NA,CASSLAVLGGELFF,TGCGCCAGCAGCTTGGCCGTCCTGGGCGGGGAGCTGTTTTTT
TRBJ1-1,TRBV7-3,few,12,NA,CASRGSGGEAFF,TGTGCCAGCAGGGGGTCTGGGGGAGAAGCTTTCTTT
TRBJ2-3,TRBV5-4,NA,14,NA,CASSGGGPTDTQYF,TGTGCCAGCAGCGGTGGGGGGCCTACAGATACGCAGTATTTT
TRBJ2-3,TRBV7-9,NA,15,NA,CASSPRDPNTDTQYF,TGTGCCAGCAGCCCGCGGGACCCTAACACAGATACGCAGTATTTT
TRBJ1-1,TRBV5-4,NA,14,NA,CASSLLQGNGEAFF,TGTGCCAGCAGCTTGTTGCAGGGAAACGGTGAAGCTTTCTTT
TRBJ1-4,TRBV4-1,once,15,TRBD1,CASSQRQGDNEKLFF,TGCGCCAGCAGCCAAAGACAGGGAGATAATGAAAAACTGTTTTTT
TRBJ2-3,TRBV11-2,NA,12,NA,CASSLGTDTQYF,TGTGCCAGCAGCTTAGGAACAGATACGCAGTATTTT
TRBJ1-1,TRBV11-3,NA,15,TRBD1,CASSNRTGINTEAFF,TGTGCCAGCAGTAACAGGACAGGGATTAACACTGAAGCTTTCTTT